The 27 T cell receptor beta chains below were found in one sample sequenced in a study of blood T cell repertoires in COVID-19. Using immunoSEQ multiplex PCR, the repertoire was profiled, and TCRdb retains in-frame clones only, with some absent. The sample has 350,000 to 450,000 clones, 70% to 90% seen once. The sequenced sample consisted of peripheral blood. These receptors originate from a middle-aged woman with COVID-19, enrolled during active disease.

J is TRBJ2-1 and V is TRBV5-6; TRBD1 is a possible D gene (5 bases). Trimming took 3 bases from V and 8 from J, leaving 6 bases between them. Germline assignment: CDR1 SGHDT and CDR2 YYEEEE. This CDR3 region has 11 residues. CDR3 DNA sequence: TGTGCCAGCAGCTGGGGCGATGAGCAGTTCTTC. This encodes CASSWGDEQFF.

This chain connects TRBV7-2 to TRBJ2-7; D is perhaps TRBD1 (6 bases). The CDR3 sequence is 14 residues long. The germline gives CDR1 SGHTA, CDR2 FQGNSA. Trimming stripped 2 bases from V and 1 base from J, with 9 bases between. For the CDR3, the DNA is TGTGCCAGCAGCTTATCGACAGGATCCTACGAGCAGTACTTC. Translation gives CASSLSTGSYEQYF.

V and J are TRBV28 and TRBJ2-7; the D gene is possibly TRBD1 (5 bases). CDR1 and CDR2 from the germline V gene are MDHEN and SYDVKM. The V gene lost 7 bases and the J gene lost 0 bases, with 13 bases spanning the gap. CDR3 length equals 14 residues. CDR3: CASTLMGPSYEQYF. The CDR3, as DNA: TGTGCCAGCACCCTAATGGGGCCCTCCTACGAGCAGTACTTC.

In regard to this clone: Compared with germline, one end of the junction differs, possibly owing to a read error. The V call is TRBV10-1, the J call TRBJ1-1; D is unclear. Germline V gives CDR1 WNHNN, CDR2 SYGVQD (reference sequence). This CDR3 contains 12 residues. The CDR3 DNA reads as TGCGCCAGCAGTGACCCCGCTTCTAACAGCCCCTTT. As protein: CASSDPASNSPF.

The CDR3 loop reads CASSYGDSLHTEAFF. Written as DNA, the CDR3 is TGTGCCAGCAGTTACGGGGACAGCCTACACACTGAAGCTTTCTTT. The J gene is TRBJ1-1, the V gene TRBV6-2 or TRBV6-3; TRBD1 matches 7 bases. The CDR3 contains 15 residues. CDR1 is MNHEY, CDR2 SVGEGT, per germline. J lost 3 bases, V lost 2 bases, and 6 bases had no gene match.

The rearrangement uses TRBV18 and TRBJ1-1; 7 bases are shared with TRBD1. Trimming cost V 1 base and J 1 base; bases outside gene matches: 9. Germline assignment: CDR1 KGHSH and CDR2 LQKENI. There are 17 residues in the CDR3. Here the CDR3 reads CASSPLETGEGNTEAFF. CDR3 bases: TGTGCCAGCTCACCACTTGAAACAGGGGAAGGGAACACTGAAGCTTTCTTT.

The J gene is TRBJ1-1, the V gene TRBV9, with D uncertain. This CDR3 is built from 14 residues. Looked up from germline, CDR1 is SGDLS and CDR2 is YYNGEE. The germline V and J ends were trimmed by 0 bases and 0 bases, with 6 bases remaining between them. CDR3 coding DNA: TGTGCCAGCAGCGTAGACAGTATGAACACTGAAGCTTTCTTT. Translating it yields CASSVDSMNTEAFF.

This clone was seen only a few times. DNA for the CDR3: TGCGCCAGCAGGAAGACGGGACAAAAGCAGTTCTTC. Its translation: CASRKTGQKQFF. V is TRBV4-3 and J is TRBJ2-1; weak D call: TRBD1 (6 bases). This CDR3 contains 12 residues. CDR1 and CDR2 (germline): LGHNA, YSLEER. Trimming shortened V by 6 bases and J by 11 bases, and 14 bases separated the two germline ends.

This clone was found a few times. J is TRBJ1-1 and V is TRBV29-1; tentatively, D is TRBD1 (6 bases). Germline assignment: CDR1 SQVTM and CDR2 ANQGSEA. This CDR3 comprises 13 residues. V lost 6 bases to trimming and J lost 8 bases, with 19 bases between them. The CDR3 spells CSVPRPGQQEAFF. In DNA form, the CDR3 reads TGCAGCGTCCCCAGACCGGGACAACAGGAAGCTTTCTTT.

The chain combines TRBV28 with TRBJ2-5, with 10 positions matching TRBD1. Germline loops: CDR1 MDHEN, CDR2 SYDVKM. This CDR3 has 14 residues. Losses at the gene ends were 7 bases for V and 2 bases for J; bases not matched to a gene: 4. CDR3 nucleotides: TGTGCCAGCACCGCGGACAGGGGGCAAGAGACCCAGTACTTC. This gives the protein CASTADRGQETQYF.

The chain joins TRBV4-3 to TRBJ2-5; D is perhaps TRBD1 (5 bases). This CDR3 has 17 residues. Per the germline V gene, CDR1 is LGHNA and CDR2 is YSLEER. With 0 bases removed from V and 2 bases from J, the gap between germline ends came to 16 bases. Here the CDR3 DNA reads TGCGCCAGCAGCCAAGATGCAGGGCCCTGGGGTCAAGAGACCCAGTACTTC. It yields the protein CASSQDAGPWGQETQYF.

The CDR3 loop reads CASKSAGTNEKLFF. The CDR3 region has the DNA TGTGCCAGCAAGTCTGCGGGGACTAATGAAAAACTGTTTTTT. The rearrangement links TRBV28 to TRBJ1-4; no clear D gene. Trimming took off 7 bases at V and 2 bases at J, with 11 bases between the two ends. The germline V gene has CDR1 MDHEN and CDR2 SYDVKM. This CDR3 is built from 14 residues.

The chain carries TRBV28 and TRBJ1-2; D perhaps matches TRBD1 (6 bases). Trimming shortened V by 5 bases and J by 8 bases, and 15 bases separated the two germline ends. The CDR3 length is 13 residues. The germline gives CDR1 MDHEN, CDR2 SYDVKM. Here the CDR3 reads CASSGNRAEGYTF. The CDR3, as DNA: TGTGCCAGCAGTGGAAACAGGGCTGAGGGCTACACCTTC.

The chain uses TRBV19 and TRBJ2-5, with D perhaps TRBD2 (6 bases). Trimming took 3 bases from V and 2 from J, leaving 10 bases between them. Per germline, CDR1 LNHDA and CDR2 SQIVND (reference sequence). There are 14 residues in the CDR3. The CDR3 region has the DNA TGTGCCAGTAGTATCATGCGGGGTCAAGAGACCCAGTACTTC. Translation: CASSIMRGQETQYF.

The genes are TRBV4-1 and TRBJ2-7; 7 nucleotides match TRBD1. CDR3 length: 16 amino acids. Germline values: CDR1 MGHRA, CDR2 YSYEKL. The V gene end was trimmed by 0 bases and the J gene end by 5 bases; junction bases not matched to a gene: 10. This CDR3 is CASSQDSAGGSDEQYF. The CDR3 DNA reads TGCGCCAGCAGCCAAGATTCAGCAGGGGGTTCCGACGAGCAGTACTTC.

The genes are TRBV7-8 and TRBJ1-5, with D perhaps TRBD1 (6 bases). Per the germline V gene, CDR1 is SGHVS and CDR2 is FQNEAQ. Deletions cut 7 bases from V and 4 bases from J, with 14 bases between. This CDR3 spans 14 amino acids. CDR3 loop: CASTGDRLNQPQHF. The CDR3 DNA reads TGTGCCAGCACCGGAGACAGGCTTAATCAGCCCCAGCATTTT.

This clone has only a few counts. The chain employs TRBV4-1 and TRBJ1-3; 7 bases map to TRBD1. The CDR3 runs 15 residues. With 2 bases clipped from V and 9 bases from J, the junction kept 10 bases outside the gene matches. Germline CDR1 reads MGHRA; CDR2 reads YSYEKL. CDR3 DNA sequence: TGCGCCAGCAGCCAAAGAGGACAGGCCCAGGGCACCATATATTTT. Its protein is CASSQRGQAQGTIYF.

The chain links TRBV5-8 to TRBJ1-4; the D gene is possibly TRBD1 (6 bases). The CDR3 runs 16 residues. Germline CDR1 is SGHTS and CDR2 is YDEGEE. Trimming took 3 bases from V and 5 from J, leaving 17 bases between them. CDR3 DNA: TGTGCCAGCAGCTGGACAGCTTCTCAGGGGAATGAAAAACTGTTTTTT. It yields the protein CASSWTASQGNEKLFF.

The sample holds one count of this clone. Here the CDR3 DNA reads TGTGCCAGCATCGCAGGGGGGTCTGGAAACACCATATATTTT. It codes for CASIAGGSGNTIYF. This chain links TRBV6-5 with TRBJ1-3; 7 nucleotides agree with TRBD1. J lost 1 base, V lost 7 bases, and 4 bases had no gene match. The germline V gene encodes CDR1 MNHEY and CDR2 SVGAGI. The CDR3 has 14 amino acids.

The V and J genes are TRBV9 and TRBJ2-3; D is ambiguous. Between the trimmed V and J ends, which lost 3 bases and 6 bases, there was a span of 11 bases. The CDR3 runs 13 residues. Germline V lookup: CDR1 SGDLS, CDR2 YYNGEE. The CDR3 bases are TGTGCCAGCAGCGCCGTTTACGAGGATACGCAGTATTTT. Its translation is CASSAVYEDTQYF.

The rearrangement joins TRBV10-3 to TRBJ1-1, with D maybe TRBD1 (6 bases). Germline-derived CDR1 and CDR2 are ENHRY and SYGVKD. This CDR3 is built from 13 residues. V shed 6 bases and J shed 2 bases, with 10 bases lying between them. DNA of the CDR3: TGTGCCATCAGCCGGGACACAAACACTGAAGCTTTCTTT. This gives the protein CAISRDTNTEAFF.

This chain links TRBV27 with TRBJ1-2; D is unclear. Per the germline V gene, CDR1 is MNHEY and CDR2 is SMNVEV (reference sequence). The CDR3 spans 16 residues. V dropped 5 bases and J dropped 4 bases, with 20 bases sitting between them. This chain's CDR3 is CASSREGAAWAYGYTF. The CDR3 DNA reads TGTGCCAGCAGTCGAGAGGGAGCAGCTTGGGCCTATGGCTACACCTTC.

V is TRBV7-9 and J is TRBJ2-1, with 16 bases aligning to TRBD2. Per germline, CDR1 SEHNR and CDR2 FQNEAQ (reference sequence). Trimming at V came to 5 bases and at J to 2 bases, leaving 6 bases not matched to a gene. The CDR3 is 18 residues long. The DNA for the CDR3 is TGTGCCAGCAGCACCGAGGGACTAGCGGGAGGGCCCTACAATGAGCAGTTCTTC. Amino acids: CASSTEGLAGGPYNEQFF.

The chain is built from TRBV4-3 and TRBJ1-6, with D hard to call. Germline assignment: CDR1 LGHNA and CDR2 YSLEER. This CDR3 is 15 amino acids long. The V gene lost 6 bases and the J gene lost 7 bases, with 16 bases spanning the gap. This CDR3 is CASRDIQVGNSPLHF. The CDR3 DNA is TGCGCCAGCAGAGATATTCAGGTCGGCAATTCACCCCTCCACTTT.

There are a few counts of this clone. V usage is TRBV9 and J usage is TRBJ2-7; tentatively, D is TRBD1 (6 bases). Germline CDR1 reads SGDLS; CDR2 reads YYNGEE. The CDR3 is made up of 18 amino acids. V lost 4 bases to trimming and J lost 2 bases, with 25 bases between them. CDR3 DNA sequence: TGTGCCAGCAGCAACCATGGCCGACCAGGGGATAAAGCCTACGAGCAGTACTTC. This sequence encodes CASSNHGRPGDKAYEQYF.

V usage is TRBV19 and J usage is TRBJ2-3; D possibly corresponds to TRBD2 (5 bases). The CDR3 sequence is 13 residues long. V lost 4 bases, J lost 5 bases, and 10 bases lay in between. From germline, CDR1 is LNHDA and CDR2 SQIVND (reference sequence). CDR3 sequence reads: CASSSGLRDTQYF. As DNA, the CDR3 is TGTGCCAGTAGTAGCGGGCTCCGAGATACGCAGTATTTT.

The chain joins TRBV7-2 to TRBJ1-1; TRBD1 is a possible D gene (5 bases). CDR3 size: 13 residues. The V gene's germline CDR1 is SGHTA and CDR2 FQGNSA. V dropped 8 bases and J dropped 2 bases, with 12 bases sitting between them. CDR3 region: CASGEGHNTEAFF. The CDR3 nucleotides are TGTGCCAGCGGTGAAGGACACAACACTGAAGCTTTCTTT. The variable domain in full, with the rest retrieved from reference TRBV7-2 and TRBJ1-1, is GAGVSQSPSNKVTEKGKDVELRCDPISGHTALYWYRQSLGQGLEFLIYFQGNSAPDKSGLPSDRFSAERTGGSVSTLTIQRTQQEDSAVYLCASGEGHNTEAFFGQGTRLTVV.